Below are 14 T cell receptor beta chains sequenced from a single sample in a study of cytomegalovirus exposure and HLA in healthy donors. PCR amplification relied on 60 Vbeta primers (plus 13 Jbeta primers). Libraries were prepared by immunoSEQ multiplex PCR; TCRdb keeps only in-frame clonotypes and omits some of them. The repertoire holds 150,000 to 200,000 clones, with over 75% as singletons. Input material: PBMCs. The receptors were sampled from a woman between 45 and 65 years old in good health and CMV-seropositive.

The chain joins TRBV6-1 to TRBJ2-7; no firm D call. This CDR3 has 15 amino acids. With 4 bases removed from V and 0 bases from J, the gap between germline ends came to 13 bases. Looked up from germline, CDR1 is MNHNS and CDR2 is SASEGT. The CDR3 sequence: CASSGGTDGSYEQYF. The CDR3 region has the DNA TGTGCCAGCAGTGGCGGTACGGATGGCTCCTACGAGCAGTACTTC.

The J gene is TRBJ1-5, the V gene TRBV5-1; D is possibly TRBD1 (6 bases). The V gene's germline CDR1 is SGHRS and CDR2 YFSETQ. V lost 7 bases, J lost 7 bases, and 15 bases lay in between. The length of the CDR3 is 13 residues. The CDR3 bases are TGCGCCAGCGGCGCAGGGGCTGGACAGCCCCAGCATTTT. Translating gives CASGAGAGQPQHF. The full variable domain, completed using reference TRBV5-1 and TRBJ1-5, is KAGVTQTPRYLIKTRGQQVTLSCSPISGHRSVSWYQQTPGQGLQFLFEYFSETQRNKGNFPGRFSGRQFSNSRSEMNVSTLELGDSALYLCASGAGAGQPQHFGDGTRLSIL.

This clone has only a few counts. J is TRBJ2-3 and V is TRBV19; 8 bases are shared with TRBD2. V shed 1 base and J 4 bases; nucleotides not matched to a gene: 7. CDR1 LNHDA and CDR2 SQIVND come from the germline V gene (reference sequence). This CDR3 has 16 residues. The CDR3 is CASSIGISLAADTQYF. Here the CDR3 DNA reads TGTGCCAGTAGTATAGGTATATCACTAGCGGCAGATACGCAGTATTTT.

The chain employs TRBV19 and TRBJ1-5; TRBD1 aligns across 7 bases. CDR3 length equals 14 residues. From germline, CDR1 is LNHDA and CDR2 SQIVND (reference sequence). Germline trimming cut 3 bases from V and 5 bases from J; bases unmatched to any gene: 4. In DNA form, the CDR3 reads TGTGCCAGTAGTATTCCTCAGGGGGATCAGCCCCAGCATTTT. Its protein is CASSIPQGDQPQHF.

The V gene is TRBV4-3, the J gene TRBJ2-2; TRBD2 matches at 8 bases. The CDR3 consists of 17 residues. After removal of 0 bases from V and 4 bases from J, the junction contained 7 bases not matched to a gene. Germline V gene data show CDR1 as LGHNA and CDR2 as YSLEER. CDR3: CASSQDRVSGVTGELFF. CDR3 DNA sequence: TGCGCCAGCAGCCAAGATCGGGTTAGCGGGGTCACCGGGGAGCTGTTTTTT.

J is TRBJ1-5 and V is TRBV28; D gene ambiguous. CDR3 size: 13 residues. Germline CDR1 MDHEN, CDR2 SYDVKM. V was trimmed by 7 bases and J by 2 bases, leaving 9 bases between them. Here the CDR3 reads CASTPPGNQPQHF. The CDR3 coding sequence is TGTGCCAGCACTCCCCCAGGCAATCAGCCCCAGCATTTT. Using reference TRBV28 and TRBJ1-5 for the parts outside the CDR3, the full variable domain is DVKVTQSSRYLVKRTGEKVFLECVQDMDHENMFWYRQDPGLGLRLIYFSYDVKMKEKGDIPEGYSVSREKKERFSLILESASTNQTSMYLCASTPPGNQPQHFGDGTRLSIL.

The chain recombines TRBV7-9 with TRBJ2-4; a weak D match, TRBD1 (5 bases). The germline CDR1 and CDR2 sequences are SEHNR and FQNEAQ (reference sequence). Trimming left V 1 base short and J 8 bases short, with 9 bases between. The CDR3 covers 13 residues. CDR3 in DNA: TGTGCCAGCAGCTTAGGACAGTTGGACATTCAGTACTTC. It codes for CASSLGQLDIQYF.

This clone was seen a single time. The genes are TRBV25-1 and TRBJ1-1, with TRBD1 matching 9 bases. V lost 6 bases to trimming and J lost 1 base; unmatched junction nucleotides: 6. Germline V lookup: CDR1 MGHDK, CDR2 SYGVNS. The CDR3 consists of 15 residues. CDR3 coding DNA: TGTGCCAGCAGACAACAGGGGGCGACGAACACTGAAGCTTTCTTT. Protein sequence: CASRQQGATNTEAFF.

The rearrangement joins TRBV28 to TRBJ2-1; 9 positions agree with TRBD2. Trimming cost V 3 bases and J 3 bases; bases outside gene matches: 6. The germline V gene has CDR1 MDHEN and CDR2 SYDVKM. This CDR3 comprises 16 residues. The CDR3 coding sequence is TGTGCCAGCAGTTTTCGCAGCGGGGGGCTCTACAATGAGCAGTTCTTC. It is translated as CASSFRSGGLYNEQFF.

Here the CDR3 reads CASRLAVISTDTQYF. CDR3 DNA: TGTGCCAGTCGACTAGCGGTCATAAGCACAGATACGCAGTATTTT. This chain connects TRBV19 to TRBJ2-3, with 9 bases matching TRBD2. This CDR3 is built from 15 residues. J lost 0 bases, V lost 8 bases, and 6 bases had no gene match. Germline V CDR1 and CDR2: LNHDA, SQIVND (reference sequence).

This clone has more than one count but fewer than ten. CDR3 sequence reads: CASGGGPIRANEKLFF. As DNA, the CDR3 is TGTGCCAGCGGGGGGGGACCGATTAGGGCTAATGAAAAACTGTTTTTT. The rearrangement links TRBV2 to TRBJ1-4; a weak D match, TRBD1 (5 bases). Deletions cut 8 bases from V and 3 bases from J, with 19 bases between. CDR1 is SNHLY and CDR2 is FYNNEI in the germline V gene. The CDR3 totals 16 residues.

The V gene is TRBV6-1, the J gene TRBJ2-7; 7 bases are a match to TRBD2. Germline V gene data show CDR1 as MNHNS and CDR2 as SASEGT. This CDR3 is built from 15 residues. V trimming: 5 bases; J trimming: 7 bases; junction bases outside the gene matches: 14. CDR3 DNA sequence: TGTGCCAGCAGTAGAGGAGCGGGACCCCAGGGAGAGCAGTACTTC. Residues: CASSRGAGPQGEQYF.

The chain carries TRBV27 and TRBJ2-7, with TRBD1 matching 9 bases. The trim removed 2 bases at V and 6 bases at J, leaving 8 bases unmatched. This CDR3 is 15 amino acids long. Germline V gene sequence: CDR1 MNHEY, CDR2 SMNVEV (reference sequence). CDR3 sequence reads: CASSLTGQGNTEQYF. The CDR3 DNA follows: TGTGCCAGCAGTTTAACGGGACAGGGTAACACCGAGCAGTACTTC.

The V call is TRBV4-3, the J call TRBJ1-2, with unresolved D. Germline V gene lookup returns CDR1 LGHNA and CDR2 YSLEER. CDR3 size: 14 residues. V lost 0 bases, J lost 8 bases, and 13 bases lay in between. The CDR3 protein is CASSQERGLSGYTF. Written as DNA, the CDR3 is TGCGCCAGCAGCCAAGAAAGAGGGTTAAGCGGCTACACCTTC.